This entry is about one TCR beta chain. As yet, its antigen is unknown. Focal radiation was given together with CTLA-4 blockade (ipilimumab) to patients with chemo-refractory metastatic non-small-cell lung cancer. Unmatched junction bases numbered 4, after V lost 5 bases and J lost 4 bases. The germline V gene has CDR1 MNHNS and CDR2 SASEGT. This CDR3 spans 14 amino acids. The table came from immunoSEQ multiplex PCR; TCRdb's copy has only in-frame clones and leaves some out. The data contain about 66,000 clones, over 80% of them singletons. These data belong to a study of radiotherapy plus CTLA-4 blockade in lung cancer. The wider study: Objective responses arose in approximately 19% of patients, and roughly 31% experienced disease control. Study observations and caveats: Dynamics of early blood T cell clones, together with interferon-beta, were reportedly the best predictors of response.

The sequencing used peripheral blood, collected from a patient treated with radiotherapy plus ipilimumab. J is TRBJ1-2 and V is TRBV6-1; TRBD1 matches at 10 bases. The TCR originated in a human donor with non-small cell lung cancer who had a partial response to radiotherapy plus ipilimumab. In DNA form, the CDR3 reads TGTGCCAGCAGTCAAGGACAGGGGGGCTATGGCTACACCTTC. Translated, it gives CASSQGQGGYGYTF.